Listed below are T cell receptor beta chains from one sample, sequenced in a study of cytomegalovirus exposure and HLA in healthy donors. The data were produced by immunoSEQ multiplex PCR, yet TCRdb's version contains in-frame clones alone and is incomplete. Seen here are approximately 150,000 clones, around four fifths observed once, and the top ten hold around 2%. The sample was PBMCs. The receptors originated from a man aged 25-45 years in good health and CMV-seropositive. Both conserved end residues are part of each CDR3. Each record gives: CDR3 DNA, CDR3 protein, clone size, J gene, D gene, V gene. The D gene is left open where the match is weak. The size of a clone is reported for some rows only, either as once, few or many, or as a class for expanded clones.

DNA: TGTGCCAGCAGTTCGGGACAGGGGGCAAGGAGGACTGAAGCTTTCTTT; CDR3: CASSSGQGARRTEAFF; size: .; J: TRBJ1-1; D: TRBD1; V: TRBV5-4
DNA: TGTGCCAGCAGACTACAGGAGAACACTGAAGCTTTCTTT; CDR3: CASRLQENTEAFF; size: .; J: TRBJ1-1; D: .; V: TRBV6-6
DNA: TGTGCCAGCAGGGCGCTAGCGGGGCGATACAATGAGCAGTTCTTC; CDR3: CASRALAGRYNEQFF; size: .; J: TRBJ2-1; D: TRBD2; V: TRBV2
DNA: TGCGCCAGCAGCCAAGGGGACAGTGGGGAGCTGTTTTTT; CDR3: CASSQGDSGELFF; size: .; J: TRBJ2-2; D: TRBD1; V: TRBV4-1
DNA: TGTGCCAGCAGCACGGGACAGGGGGCTGTAAACACCATATATTTT; CDR3: CASSTGQGAVNTIYF; size: .; J: TRBJ1-3; D: TRBD1; V: TRBV7-6
DNA: TGTGCCAGCAGCTTAAACAGGGGTTCGATCGAGCAGTACTTC; CDR3: CASSLNRGSIEQYF; size: .; J: TRBJ2-7; D: TRBD1; V: TRBV7-9
DNA: TGTGCCACCAGCGCCCGACAGGGTTCCTACGAGCAGTACTTC; CDR3: CATSARQGSYEQYF; size: .; J: TRBJ2-7; D: TRBD1; V: TRBV15
DNA: TGTGCCAGCATGACTAGCGGGGGGGCTAGGGGGGAGCAGTTCTTC; CDR3: CASMTSGGARGEQFF; size: once; J: TRBJ2-1; D: TRBD2; V: TRBV2
DNA: TGTGCCAGCAGCTTAGGCTACGGAGTAGACTACGAGCAGTACTTC; CDR3: CASSLGYGVDYEQYF; size: .; J: TRBJ2-7; D: .; V: TRBV13
DNA: TGCGCCAGCAGCTTGGGTCTAGCGGGGGTTGGGTACCAAGAGACCCAGTACTTC; CDR3: CASSLGLAGVGYQETQYF; size: .; J: TRBJ2-5; D: TRBD2; V: TRBV5-1
DNA: TGTGCTAGCAGCTCTAGCGGGGGGCTTGGGGGAGATACGCAGTATTTT; CDR3: CASSSSGGLGGDTQYF; size: .; J: TRBJ2-3; D: TRBD2; V: TRBV7-7
DNA: TGTGCCAGCTCTGTGGACAGCCACTATGGCTACACCTTC; CDR3: CASSVDSHYGYTF; size: .; J: TRBJ1-2; D: .; V: TRBV18